This TCR beta chain stems from a study of tumor and adjacent non-tumor tissue in lung cancer. A modified ARM-PCR protocol with three rounds of nested PCR amplified TCRbeta. Each CDR3 protein gets one entry after TCRdb re-called the multiplex PCR reads with MiXCR. Among more than 55,000 distinct CDR3 sequences listed, approximately 73% were seen once. No cell sorting was done before RNA was extracted from the tissue. Distant lung tissue was collected more than 3 cm away from the tumor edge. A note on this clonotype: With a much larger clone just one base away, this may be a read error.

This CDR3 spans 16 amino acids. Per germline, CDR1 DFQATT and CDR2 SNEGSKA (reference sequence). The chain recombines TRBV20-1 with TRBJ1-2; D is possibly TRBD1 (6 bases). The sequenced material came from distant non-tumor lung tissue. This TCR derives from a man between 60 and 75 years old with non-small cell lung cancer. CDR3: CSALGIRRDNNYGYAF. CDR3 sequence (DNA): TGCAGTGCTTTAGGGATTCGCCGGGACAATAACTATGGCTACGCCTTC.